The clone carrying this TCR beta chain was seen more than once but under ten times. What it binds is unknown. Treatment noted: roughly 11-day PBMC culture with coronavirus spike peptide pools or control peptides (ViraFEST assay). This sample is part of a study of vaccination and CD4 T cells after COVID-19. General study findings and limits: Convalescent patient numbers were relatively low, with no early post-infection timepoints.

Sequencing of the DNA from cultured CD4+ T cells was carried out with the Oncomine TCR Beta short-read assay. One entry per CDR3 protein results from TCRdb running MiXCR on the PCR reads. The sample gives approximately 18,000 distinct CDR3 sequences, around 58% of which show up once; more than 8% is in the top ten. This clonotype originated in a human donor who had recovered from COVID-19. Sequencing was performed on CD4+ T cells from blood, cultured in vitro.

The CDR3 is CASSSDRGRENTEAFF. Written as DNA, the CDR3 is TGTGCCAGCAGTTCTGACAGGGGACGAGAGAACACTGAAGCTTTCTTT. The chain combines TRBV12-3 or TRBV12-4 with TRBJ1-1, with TRBD1 matching over 8 bases. J gave up 1 base and V 4 bases, and 8 bases lay outside the gene matches. This CDR3 region has 16 residues.